Below are 23 T cell receptor beta chains sequenced from a single sample in a study of early T cells in non-severe SARS-CoV-2 infection. Via MiXCR, TCRdb re-called the 5' RACE reads, giving one row per CDR3 protein. The sample lists about 92,000 distinct CDR3 sequences; around 15% were seen once. Sequencing input: whole blood. The receptor set was obtained from an adult who was a healthcare worker with PCR-confirmed SARS-CoV-2 infection or an uninfected control (not recorded which).

This clonotype was counted at least ten times. V and J are TRBV15 and TRBJ2-7; TRBD1 agrees at 9 bases. There are 15 residues in the CDR3. Per germline, CDR1 LNHNV and CDR2 YYDKDF (reference sequence). Trimming cost V 3 bases and J 3 bases; bases outside gene matches: 6. In DNA form, the CDR3 reads TGTGCCACCAGCAGGTGGGGACAGGGAAACTACGAGCAGTACTTC. This translates into CATSRWGQGNYEQYF.

This chain connects TRBV20-1 to TRBJ2-3; D is perhaps TRBD2 (6 bases). This CDR3 is 13 amino acids long. The germline V gene encodes CDR1 DFQATT and CDR2 SNEGSKA (reference sequence). Trimming stripped 1 base from V and 1 base from J, with 6 bases between. The DNA of the CDR3 is TGCAGTGCTAGAGTAGCGGGCACAGATACGCAGTATTTT. As protein: CSARVAGTDTQYF.

This clonotype was seen only a few times. An end of the junction differs from the germline gene, which may be a read error. The genes are TRBV7-7 and TRBJ2-1; D gene ambiguous. The V gene's germline CDR1 is SSHAT and CDR2 FNYEAQ (reference sequence). This CDR3 spans 14 amino acids. CDR3 protein: CASSPHRYYNEQFF. For the CDR3, the DNA is TGTGCTAGCAGCCCCCACAGATATTACAATGAGCAGTTCTTC.

In its sample, this clonotype was seen many times. V gene TRBV7-9 combines with J gene TRBJ2-1, with a tentative D call TRBD1 (5 bases). This CDR3 contains 11 residues. CDR1 and CDR2 from the germline V gene are SEHNR and FQNEAQ (reference sequence). V shed 7 bases and J shed 8 bases, with 9 bases lying between them. The CDR3 DNA sequence: TGTGCCAGCAACGAAGGGGATGAGCAGTTCTTC. As protein: CASNEGDEQFF.

This clonotype was recorded a few times. The chain employs TRBV6-6 and TRBJ2-4; no reliable D call. CDR1 is MNHNY and CDR2 is SVGAGI in the germline V gene (reference sequence). V lost 10 bases, J lost 1 base, and 14 bases lay in between. This CDR3 is built from 14 residues. The CDR3 DNA reads as TGTGCCACCGTCCAACATCAGGCCAAAAACATTCAGTACTTC. Translation: CATVQHQAKNIQYF.

This clonotype has a handful of counts. The CDR3 sequence: CASSEFRQGADTIYF. CDR3 DNA: TGTGCCAGCAGTGAATTTCGGCAGGGGGCGGACACCATATATTTT. The chain is built from TRBV6-1 and TRBJ1-3; 8 bases are shared with TRBD1. After removal of 2 bases from V and 8 bases from J, the junction contained 8 bases not matched to a gene. Germline CDR1 is MNHNS and CDR2 is SASEGT. The CDR3 has 15 residues.

The sample holds many counts of this clonotype. This rearrangement joins TRBV7-8 to TRBJ2-3, with D tentatively TRBD1 (6 bases). Germline CDR1 reads SGHVS; CDR2 reads FQNEAQ. The CDR3 sequence is 14 residues long. Trimming pared 1 base from V and 3 bases from J, leaving 8 bases between. The CDR3 loop reads CASSLGTVTDTQYF. The CDR3 coding sequence is TGTGCCAGCAGCTTAGGGACAGTGACAGATACGCAGTATTTT.

This clonotype appeared a few times. This chain connects TRBV6-1 to TRBJ1-5, with D tentatively TRBD1 (6 bases). V was shortened by 5 bases and J by 7 bases, with 15 bases between the two germline ends. The CDR3 loop spans 14 amino acids. The germline V gene has CDR1 MNHNS and CDR2 SASEGT. CDR3 coding DNA: TGTGCCAGCAGTCCGGGACACGGAAGGCAGCCCCAGCATTTT. It translates to CASSPGHGRQPQHF.

The rearrangement uses TRBV29-1 and TRBJ2-7, with 7 bases matching TRBD1. Germline loops: CDR1 SQVTM, CDR2 ANQGSEA. V trimming: 5 bases; J trimming: 0 bases; junction bases outside the gene matches: 13. This CDR3 spans 16 amino acids. The CDR3 DNA is TGCAGCGTTTATGGCGATGGACAGGCAAGCTCCTACGAGCAGTACTTC. Translation gives CSVYGDGQASSYEQYF.

This clonotype was counted at least ten times. The rearrangement joins TRBV12-3 or TRBV12-4 to TRBJ1-5; D remains unclear. V lost 6 bases and J 0 bases, leaving 6 bases between the germline ends. This CDR3 contains 13 residues. Here the CDR3 DNA reads TGTGCCAGCAGGCCCTATAGCAATCAGCCCCAGCATTTT. It is translated as CASRPYSNQPQHF.

This clonotype was seen at least ten times. The rearrangement joins TRBV10-2 to TRBJ2-3; 12 bases are shared with TRBD2. Looked up from germline, CDR1 is WSHSY and CDR2 is SAAADI. Trimming at V came to 6 bases and at J to 5 bases, leaving 6 bases not matched to a gene. There are 15 residues in the CDR3. The CDR3 DNA reads as TGCGCCAGCAGCTCAGGACTAGCGGGGTTAGATACGCAGTATTTT. Encoded protein: CASSSGLAGLDTQYF.

This sequence joins TRBV6-6 and TRBJ1-5; D is undetermined. Deletions cut 2 bases from V and 1 base from J, with 15 bases between. The CDR3 is 17 residues long. Germline CDR1 MNHNY, CDR2 SVGAGI (reference sequence). Here the CDR3 DNA reads TGTGCCAGCAGTTACCCTAGGGAAAGGAGAAGCAATCAGCCCCAGCATTTT. Translated, it gives CASSYPRERRSNQPQHF.

V and J are TRBV4-3 and TRBJ2-1; 7 bases match TRBD1. Germline lookup yields CDR1 LGHNA and CDR2 YSLEER. The CDR3 is 15 amino acids. Trimming took 4 bases from V and 3 from J; bases not matched to a gene: 6. CDR3 protein: CASSRETGNYNEQFF. The CDR3 nucleotides read TGCGCCAGCAGCCGAGAGACAGGGAACTACAATGAGCAGTTCTTC.

The chain links TRBV28 to TRBJ2-4, with a tentative D call TRBD1 (5 bases). There are 14 residues in the CDR3. In germline, CDR1 is MDHEN, CDR2 SYDVKM. The ends were cut back, 5 bases at V and 4 bases at J, with 12 bases in the middle. DNA of the CDR3: TGTGCCAGCAGTATTGATGGGGCTAAAAACATTCAGTACTTC. This sequence encodes CASSIDGAKNIQYF.

This clonotype has more than one count but fewer than ten. The chain joins TRBV28 to TRBJ1-1, with D tentatively TRBD1 (5 bases). The V and J ends lost 5 bases and 5 bases respectively, with 15 bases between them. Germline assignment: CDR1 MDHEN and CDR2 SYDVKM. This CDR3 has 14 amino acids. The CDR3 DNA reads TGTGCCAGCAGTGCCTTAGGGGAGTCGACTGAAGCTTTCTTT. This sequence encodes CASSALGESTEAFF. The full variable domain, its missing parts supplied by reference TRBV28 and TRBJ1-1, is DVKVTQSSRYLVKRTGEKVFLECVQDMDHENMFWYRQDPGLGLRLIYFSYDVKMKEKGDIPEGYSVSREKKERFSLILESASTNQTSMYLCASSALGESTEAFFGQGTRLTVV.

This clonotype was seen at least ten times. The V and J genes are TRBV18 and TRBJ2-3; no clear D gene. The V end lost 3 bases, the J end lost 4 bases, and 5 bases lay between the germline ends. The germline CDR1 and CDR2 sequences are KGHSH and LQKENI. This CDR3 is built from 12 residues. CDR3 sequence reads: CASSPGADTQYF. The CDR3 DNA reads as TGTGCCAGCTCACCGGGCGCAGATACGCAGTATTTT. Full variable domain (missing parts from reference TRBV18 and TRBJ2-3): NAGVMQNPRHLVRRRGQEARLRCSPMKGHSHVYWYRQLPEEGLKFMVYLQKENIIDESGMPKERFSAEFPKEGPSILRIQQVVRGDSAAYFCASSPGADTQYFGPGTRLTVL.

The chain recombines TRBV12-3 or TRBV12-4 with TRBJ2-7; a possible D gene is TRBD2 (6 bases). The V gene lost 4 bases and the J gene lost 4 bases, with 14 bases spanning the gap. This CDR3 is 14 amino acids long. Written as DNA, the CDR3 is TGTGCCAGCAGTTCACCGGGACTGCTATACGAGCAGTACTTC. This sequence encodes CASSSPGLLYEQYF.

The V gene is TRBV15, the J gene TRBJ1-2, with D maybe TRBD1 (6 bases). V gave up 3 bases and J gave up 7 bases, with 21 bases separating them. The CDR3 spans 16 residues. The germline gives CDR1 LNHNV, CDR2 YYDKDF (reference sequence). The CDR3 DNA follows: TGTGCCACCAGCAGCCACCCGGGGGCAGGGCGAGGTGGCTACACCTTC. This codes for CATSSHPGAGRGGYTF.

About this clonotype itself: A much more abundant neighbour one base away suggests this may be a read error. The chain joins TRBV7-3 to TRBJ2-7; D is possibly TRBD1 (5 bases). The CDR3 sequence is 14 residues long. Deletions cut 4 bases from V and 2 bases from J, with 12 bases between. Germline CDR1 SGHTA, CDR2 FQGTGA. This CDR3 is CASSSEDNPYEQYF. In DNA, the CDR3 is TGTGCCAGCAGCTCAGAGGACAACCCCTACGAGCAGTACTTC.

In its sample, this clonotype was seen a few times. The chain employs TRBV20-1 and TRBJ2-1, with a weak D call TRBD2 (5 bases). V dropped 0 bases and J dropped 8 bases, with 11 bases sitting between them. CDR3 size: 13 residues. CDR1 and CDR2 (germline): DFQATT, SNEGSKA (reference sequence). The CDR3: CSARDPASHEQFF. CDR3 bases: TGCAGTGCTAGAGATCCGGCTAGCCATGAGCAGTTCTTC.

This clonotype was counted many times. The chain links TRBV10-3 to TRBJ1-1; D remains unclear. Trimming took 3 bases from V and 5 from J, leaving 10 bases between them. In germline, CDR1 is ENHRY, CDR2 SYGVKD. CDR3 length: 13 amino acids. This CDR3 is CAISDPRETEAFF. The CDR3 DNA follows: TGTGCCATCAGTGATCCGAGGGAGACTGAAGCTTTCTTT.

The V gene is TRBV7-8, the J gene TRBJ2-5; possible D gene TRBD2, 6 bases. V was shortened by 6 bases and J by 0 bases, with 11 bases between the two germline ends. CDR3 length: 14 amino acids. Germline V gene data show CDR1 as SGHVS and CDR2 as FQNEAQ. The CDR3, as DNA: TGTGCCAGCAGTCGGGAGCCGTACCAAGAGACCCAGTACTTC. Translation gives CASSREPYQETQYF.

This clonotype was counted at least ten times. The chain couples TRBV5-1 to TRBJ2-4; D is perhaps TRBD1 (6 bases). Trimming removed 5 bases from V and 3 bases from J, with 15 bases in between. The length of the CDR3 is 15 residues. The germline V gene encodes CDR1 SGHRS and CDR2 YFSETQ. CDR3 coding DNA: TGCGCCAGCAGTTGGGACACTCTGGACAAAAACATTCAGTACTTC. Translated, it gives CASSWDTLDKNIQYF.